This paragraph reports one T cell receptor beta chain. What it binds is not known. In germline, CDR1 is MNHEY, CDR2 SMNVEV (reference sequence). The CDR3 is 17 amino acids. Losses at the gene ends were 5 bases for V and 0 bases for J; bases not matched to a gene: 9. Per sample, no less than 6 micrograms of total RNA were extracted. The data derive from a study of blood T cells in healthy people across ages. Regarding the study as a whole: The recorded TCR beta diversity per million T cells decreased in a roughly linear manner with age. Naive CD4+ cells and diversity were both higher in long-lived donors than in aged donors.

A second PCR of 7 to 11 cycles used a sample-barcoded 5' primer and a J-beta primer mix. Via MiXCR, TCRdb re-called the 5' RACE reads, giving one row per CDR3 protein. The table shows 800,000 or so distinct CDR3 sequences, with 20% to 30% occurring only once. These data also formed part of another study, on T cells of mothers and their children. That source adds: There were over 9.5 million TCR beta CDR3 reads from each mother and approximately 2.9 million from each child.

The TCR comes from a boy younger than 18 in good health. This chain connects TRBV27 to TRBJ1-1; TRBD1 matches 10 bases. Sequenced: blood. The CDR3 region is CASSPSRQGAMNTEAFF. The DNA of the CDR3 is TGTGCCAGCAGTCCCTCCAGACAGGGGGCTATGAACACTGAAGCTTTCTTT.